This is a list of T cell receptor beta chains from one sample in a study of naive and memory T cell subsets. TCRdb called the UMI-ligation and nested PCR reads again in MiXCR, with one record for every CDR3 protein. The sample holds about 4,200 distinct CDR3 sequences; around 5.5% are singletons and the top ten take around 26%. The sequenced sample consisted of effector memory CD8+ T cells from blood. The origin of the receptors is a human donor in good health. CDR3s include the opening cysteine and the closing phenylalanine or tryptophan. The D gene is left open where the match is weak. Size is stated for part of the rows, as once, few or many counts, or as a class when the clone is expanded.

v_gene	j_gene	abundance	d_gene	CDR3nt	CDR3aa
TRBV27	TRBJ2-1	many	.	TGTGCCAGGAAGGACGGAGCAGGGAATTCCAATGAGCAGTTCTTC	CARKDGAGNSNEQFF
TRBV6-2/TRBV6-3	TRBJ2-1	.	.	TGTGCCAGCAGCCCGAACTATGCTGGCAATGAGCAGTTCTTC	CASSPNYAGNEQFF
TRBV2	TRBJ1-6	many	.	TGTGCCAGCAGTGAATTGTCGGACGGAAATAATTCACCCCTCCACTTT	CASSELSDGNNSPLHF
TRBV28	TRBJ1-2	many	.	TGTGCCAGCAGCCTAATCAGGGGATATGGCTACACCTTC	CASSLIRGYGYTF
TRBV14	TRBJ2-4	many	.	TGTGCCAGCAGCCAAACGGGAGTCATTCAGTACTTC	CASSQTGVIQYF
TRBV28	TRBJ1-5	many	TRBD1	TGTGCCAGCAGTCCCTGGGACAGGGGAATTCCAAGCAATCAGCCCCAGCATTTT	CASSPWDRGIPSNQPQHF
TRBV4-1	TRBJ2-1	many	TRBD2	TGCGCCAGCCGGACTAGCGGGAGTGGCAATGAGCAGTTCTTC	CASRTSGSGNEQFF
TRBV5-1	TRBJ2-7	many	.	TGCGCCAGCAGTACGGACGGGACACAAAACATCGAGCAGTACTTC	CASSTDGTQNIEQYF
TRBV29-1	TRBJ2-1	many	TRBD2	TGCAGCGTTGATCGAGGGACTAGCGGGACCGGTTCGCAGTTCTTC	CSVDRGTSGTGSQFF
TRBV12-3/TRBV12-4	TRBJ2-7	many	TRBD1	TGTGCCAGCCGCCGGGACAGGACCTACGAGCAGTACTTC	CASRRDRTYEQYF
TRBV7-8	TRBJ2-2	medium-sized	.	TGTGCCAGCAGCTTCACGAACACCGGGGAGCTGTTTTTT	CASSFTNTGELFF
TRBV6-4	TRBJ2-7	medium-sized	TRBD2	TGTGCCAGCAGTGCCGGGACTAGCGGGAGTTACGAGCAGTACTTC	CASSAGTSGSYEQYF
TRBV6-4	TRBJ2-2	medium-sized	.	TGTGCCAGCAGTGGGGACAACACCGGGGAGCTGTTTTTT	CASSGDNTGELFF
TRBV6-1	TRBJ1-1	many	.	TGTGCCAGCACTGTAGGGGATAACACTGAAGCTTTCTTT	CASTVGDNTEAFF
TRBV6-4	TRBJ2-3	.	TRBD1	TGTGCCAGCAGCGCAGGCGGACAGGGTGGTTCAGATACGCAGTATTTT	CASSAGGQGGSDTQYF
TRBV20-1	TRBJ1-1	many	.	TGCAGTGCCAGGTGGGAGGGTGGTGACACTGAAGCTTTCTTT	CSARWEGGDTEAFF
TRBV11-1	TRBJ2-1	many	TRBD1	TGTGCCAGCAGGTCCGGGACAGGCTACAATGAGCAGTTCTTC	CASRSGTGYNEQFF
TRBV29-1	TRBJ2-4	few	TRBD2	TGCAGCGTAACTAGCGGGTCAAACATTCAGTACTTC	CSVTSGSNIQYF
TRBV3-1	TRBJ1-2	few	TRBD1	TGTGCCAGCAGCGACGGGACAGGGGTCGGCTATGGCTACACCTTC	CASSDGTGVGYGYTF
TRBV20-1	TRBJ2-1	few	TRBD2	TGCAGTGCTAGAGATCTAGCGGGCAATGAGCAGTTCTTC	CSARDLAGNEQFF
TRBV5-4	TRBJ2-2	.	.	TGTGCCAGCAGCCCCAGATCGAGCGGGGAGCTGTTTTTT	CASSPRSSGELFF
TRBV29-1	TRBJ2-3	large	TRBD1	TGCAGCGTTTGGTTAGGGGGCGGTTTCTTT	CSVWLGGGFF
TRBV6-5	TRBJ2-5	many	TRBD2	TGTGCCAGCAGTCCGGGACTAGCGGGAGAGACCCAGTACTTC	CASSPGLAGETQYF
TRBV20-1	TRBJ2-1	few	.	TGCAGTGCTAGCTTGGGAGATGGATACAATGAGCAGTTCTTC	CSASLGDGYNEQFF
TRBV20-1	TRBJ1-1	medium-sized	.	TGCAGTGCTTTACAGGGATACACTGAAGCTTTCTTT	CSALQGYTEAFF
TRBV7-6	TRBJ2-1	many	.	TGTGCCAGCAGCTTAAAAGGGGCAGATTACAATGAGCAGTTCTTC	CASSLKGADYNEQFF
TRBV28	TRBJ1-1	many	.	TGTGCCAGCAGTAACACAGCGAGCTGGACTGAAGCTTTCTTT	CASSNTASWTEAFF
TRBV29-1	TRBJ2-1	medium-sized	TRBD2	TGCAGCGTTGTCAGGACTAGCAATGAGCAGTTCTTC	CSVVRTSNEQFF
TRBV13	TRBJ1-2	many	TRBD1	TGTGCCAGCAGCCTGGGACAGGGGGGCTATGGCTACACCTTC	CASSLGQGGYGYTF
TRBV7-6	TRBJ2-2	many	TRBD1	TGTGCCAGCAGCTTCGGCGCCTACAGGGGGGCGAACACCGGGGAGCTGTTTTTT	CASSFGAYRGANTGELFF
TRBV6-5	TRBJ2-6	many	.	TGTGCCAGCACCATCAGACCAGGGAGCGGGGCCAACGTCCTGACTTTC	CASTIRPGSGANVLTF
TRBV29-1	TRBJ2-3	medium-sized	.	TGCAGCGTCACAGGGACTAGCACAGATACGCAGTATTTT	CSVTGTSTDTQYF
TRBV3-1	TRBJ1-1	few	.	TGTGCCAGCAGCCAGGCGACAGGCTCTGAAGCTTTCTTT	CASSQATGSEAFF
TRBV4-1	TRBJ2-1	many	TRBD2	TGCGCCAGCAGGCAGAAGGGACTAGCGGGACGGAGCTCCTACAATGAGCAGTTCTTC	CASRQKGLAGRSSYNEQFF
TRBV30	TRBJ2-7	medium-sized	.	TGTGCCTGGAGTGTACTAGGAGGGGCGTACGAGCAGTACTTC	CAWSVLGGAYEQYF
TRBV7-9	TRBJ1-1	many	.	TGTGCCAGCAGCGAGCAGGACGGAGTGAACACTGAAGCTTTCTTT	CASSEQDGVNTEAFF
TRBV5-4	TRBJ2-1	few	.	TGTGCCAGCAGCTCTTGGGGCAATGAGCAGTTCTTC	CASSSWGNEQFF